Below, 27 T cell receptor beta chains from the same sample are listed, as sequenced in a study of T cells in localized non-small cell lung cancer. Some clones are missing from TCRdb's copy, which holds only in-frame ones; the method was immunoSEQ multiplex PCR. The sample carries tens of thousands of clones, about 80% recorded once. The sample here was PBMCs, taken before any cancer treatment. These receptors all come from a man aged 35 to 69 with stage II lung adenocarcinoma.

This clone was recorded only once. This chain uses TRBV18 with TRBJ1-3; 9 nucleotides line up with TRBD1. The CDR3 is 19 residues long. The J segment lost 0 bases and the V segment lost 0 bases, leaving 9 bases of the junction unmatched. CDR1 and CDR2 from the germline V gene are KGHSH and LQKENI. DNA of the CDR3: TGTGCCAGCTCACCACCGGGACAGGGAATCACCCTCTCTGGAAACACCATATATTTT. Translated, it gives CASSPPGQGITLSGNTIYF.

This clone was counted between two and nine times. V usage is TRBV28 and J usage is TRBJ2-7; 10 nucleotides match TRBD1. Germline CDR1 and CDR2: MDHEN and SYDVKM. This CDR3 is built from 16 residues. V lost 7 bases to trimming and J lost 5 bases; unmatched junction nucleotides: 14. CDR3 bases: TGTGCCAGCACCGGCCGATTGGGACAGGGGATCCACGAGCAGTACTTC. Its protein product is CASTGRLGQGIHEQYF.

V is TRBV4-2 and J is TRBJ1-2; D is possibly TRBD1 (5 bases). Trimming pared 3 bases from V and 8 bases from J, leaving 19 bases between. Germline-derived CDR1 and CDR2 are LGHNA and YNFKEQ. This CDR3 region has 15 residues. The CDR3 DNA reads as TGTGCCAGCAGCCAGCCCGGGACGGGAGATTTGGGCTACACCTTC. Its translation: CASSQPGTGDLGYTF.

A single count supports this clone. The genes are TRBV14 and TRBJ1-1, with D tentatively TRBD1 (5 bases). Trimming shortened V by 8 bases and J by 2 bases, and 9 bases separated the two germline ends. The germline CDR1 and CDR2 sequences are SGHDN and FVKESK. CDR3 size: 12 residues. The DNA of the CDR3 is TGTGCCAGCGGGACGCCAAACACTGAAGCTTTCTTT. Translating gives CASGTPNTEAFF.

In its sample, this clone was seen a few times. The gene calls are TRBV6-1 and TRBJ2-5, with D possibly being TRBD1 (6 bases). The CDR3 spans 15 residues. The V end was cut by 5 bases, the J end by 1 base, with 14 bases between. Germline V gene sequence: CDR1 MNHNS, CDR2 SASEGT. CDR3 sequence: CASSLSPGVQETQYF. CDR3 sequence (DNA): TGTGCCAGCAGTCTCTCCCCAGGGGTCCAAGAGACCCAGTACTTC.

The rearrangement uses TRBV7-9 and TRBJ2-5; D ambiguous. The length of the CDR3 is 15 residues. CDR1 is SEHNR and CDR2 is FQNEAQ in the germline V gene (reference sequence). The germline V and J ends were trimmed by 5 bases and 1 base, with 14 bases remaining between them. Written as DNA, the CDR3 is TGTGCCAGCAGCCAACAGAGCACCACCCAAGAGACCCAGTACTTC. Protein: CASSQQSTTQETQYF.

This chain uses TRBV5-1 with TRBJ1-5, with TRBD1 as a possible D gene (6 bases). This CDR3 has 15 residues. From germline, CDR1 is SGHRS and CDR2 YFSETQ. V was trimmed by 4 bases and J by 4 bases, leaving 15 bases between them. As DNA, the CDR3 is TGCGCCAGCAGCCTTGCTGGGGGGCTGAATCAGCCCCAGCATTTT. Amino acids: CASSLAGGLNQPQHF. Full variable domain (missing parts from reference TRBV5-1 and TRBJ1-5): KAGVTQTPRYLIKTRGQQVTLSCSPISGHRSVSWYQQTPGQGLQFLFEYFSETQRNKGNFPGRFSGRQFSNSRSEMNVSTLELGDSALYLCASSLAGGLNQPQHFGDGTRLSIL.

The V call is TRBV4-2, the J call TRBJ2-7; 8 bases line up with TRBD2. Per germline, CDR1 LGHNA and CDR2 YNFKEQ. V shed 5 bases and J 0 bases; nucleotides not matched to a gene: 9. The CDR3 sequence is 16 residues long. The CDR3 nucleotides read TGTGCCAGCAGCTCCCAGACTAGCGATATCTCCTACGAGCAGTACTTC. This sequence encodes CASSSQTSDISYEQYF.

The genes are TRBV2 and TRBJ2-1; D call uncertain. Between the trimmed V and J ends, which lost 2 bases and 5 bases, there was a span of 7 bases. Germline V gives CDR1 SNHLY, CDR2 FYNNEI. The CDR3 totals 13 residues. The CDR3: CASSERANNEQFF. The CDR3 nucleotides are TGTGCCAGCAGTGAACGGGCAAACAATGAGCAGTTCTTC.

The rearrangement links TRBV4-3 to TRBJ2-5, with D perhaps being TRBD1 or TRBD2 (6 bases each). CDR1 and CDR2 from the germline V gene are LGHNA and YSLEER. V was clipped by 0 bases and J by 13 bases, with 18 bases between them. CDR3 length: 14 amino acids. CDR3 in DNA: TGCGCCAGCAGCCAAGATTTAGGAGGGGGTGTTGGGTACTTC. Translated: CASSQDLGGGVGYF.

J is TRBJ2-3 and V is TRBV7-3; D is uncertain. Trimming took off 2 bases at V and 5 bases at J, with 14 bases between the two ends. Germline-derived CDR1 and CDR2 are SGHTA and FQGTGA. This CDR3 spans 15 amino acids. The CDR3 DNA reads as TGTGCCAGCAGCTTAGGCGCCTCCAATGGAGATACGCAGTATTTT. Amino acids: CASSLGASNGDTQYF.

This clone was picked up one time. The chain combines TRBV5-1 with TRBJ1-1, with D unclear. Germline lookup yields CDR1 SGHRS and CDR2 YFSETQ. V lost 3 bases, J lost 1 base, and 13 bases lay in between. The CDR3 contains 15 residues. This CDR3 is CASSYQHSQNTEAFF. CDR3 DNA: TGCGCCAGCAGCTATCAACACAGCCAGAACACTGAAGCTTTCTTT.

This clone was observed a few times. The genes are TRBV5-6 and TRBJ1-6, with D possibly matching TRBD1 (5 bases). CDR1 is SGHDT and CDR2 is YYEEEE in the germline V gene. This CDR3 region has 12 residues. The V end lost 3 bases, the J end lost 16 bases, and 14 bases lay between the germline ends. For the CDR3, the DNA is TGTGCCAGCAGCTACGCCGGGACTTCGCTCCACTTT. It is translated as CASSYAGTSLHF.

This chain joins TRBV6-1 and TRBJ2-3; D is unresolved. Germline values: CDR1 MNHNS, CDR2 SASEGT. The CDR3 covers 12 residues. The V end lost 6 bases, the J end lost 5 bases, and 9 bases lay between the germline ends. CDR3 coding DNA: TGTGCCAGCAGACAGCAGCAAGATACGCAGTATTTT. As protein: CASRQQQDTQYF.

The J gene is TRBJ2-3, the V gene TRBV7-7; D ambiguous. The CDR3 consists of 15 residues. V was shortened by 3 bases and J by 0 bases, with 10 bases between the two germline ends. Germline V gene lookup returns CDR1 SSHAT and CDR2 FNYEAQ (reference sequence). CDR3 in DNA: TGTGCCAGCAGCTTGTCCATCGCTAGCACAGATACGCAGTATTTT. Encoded protein: CASSLSIASTDTQYF.

This sequence joins TRBV5-1 and TRBJ2-7; D is possibly TRBD2 (6 bases). V dropped 0 bases and J dropped 0 bases, with 7 bases sitting between them. Germline loops: CDR1 SGHRS, CDR2 YFSETQ. The CDR3 is made up of 14 amino acids. The DNA for the CDR3 is TGCGCCAGCAGCTTGGGCGGGAACTCCTACGAGCAGTACTTC. Protein: CASSLGGNSYEQYF.

This clone was counted once. The chain carries TRBV7-2 and TRBJ2-7; D gene ambiguous. This CDR3 has 14 amino acids. V was cut by 1 base and J by 2 bases, with 9 bases left in between. Germline lookup yields CDR1 SGHTA and CDR2 FQGNSA. The CDR3 region is CASSLVGLPYEQYF. Here the CDR3 DNA reads TGTGCCAGCAGCTTAGTGGGCTTGCCCTACGAGCAGTACTTC.

The CDR3 coding sequence is TGTGCCAGCAGCTCGGGACAGGCTAATGAAAAACTGTTTTTT. This encodes CASSSGQANEKLFF. The rearrangement links TRBV6-1 to TRBJ1-4; 8 positions agree with TRBD1. The V gene's germline CDR1 is MNHNS and CDR2 SASEGT. V lost 6 bases to trimming and J lost 3 bases; unmatched junction nucleotides: 3. This CDR3 is 14 amino acids long.

The chain couples TRBV23-1 to TRBJ2-7, with D possibly TRBD1 on 5 matching bases. TRBV23-1 is placed among ORFs of uncertain function. V lost 8 bases and J lost 5, with 22 bases in between. The CDR3 totals 15 residues. CDR3: CASRHRFSGNHEQYF. CDR3 nucleotide sequence: TGCGCCAGCCGCCACAGATTCTCAGGGAACCACGAGCAGTACTTC.

The chain couples TRBV10-3 to TRBJ1-1; a possible D gene is TRBD1 (5 bases). The CDR3 is made up of 15 amino acids. V was trimmed by 6 bases and J by 4 bases, leaving 18 bases between them. CDR1 and CDR2 from the germline V gene are ENHRY and SYGVKD. CDR3 sequence (DNA): TGTGCCATCAGGGCCGGGACCGAAGGACTCACTGAAGCTTTCTTT. Amino acid sequence: CAIRAGTEGLTEAFF.

This chain uses TRBV6-5 with TRBJ1-5; 7 bases agree with TRBD1. V gave up 0 bases and J gave up 4 bases; unmatched junction bases: 3. Germline lookup yields CDR1 MNHEY and CDR2 SVGAGI. The CDR3 runs 15 residues. CDR3 bases: TGTGCCAGCAGTTACTCGATGACAGGGAATCAGCCCCAGCATTTT. Its translation is CASSYSMTGNQPQHF.

The rearrangement links TRBV15 to TRBJ1-4; D call uncertain. V lost 1 base and J 4 bases, leaving 16 bases between the germline ends. The CDR3 is 17 residues long. The germline V gene encodes CDR1 LNHNV and CDR2 YYDKDF (reference sequence). DNA of the CDR3: TGTGCCACCAGCAGAGTAGGTGAGGTAGATTTTAATGAAAAACTGTTTTTT. This gives the protein CATSRVGEVDFNEKLFF.

The genes are TRBV7-2 and TRBJ2-4, with 12 bases fitting TRBD2. This CDR3 has 19 residues. Germline CDR1 SGHTA, CDR2 FQGNSA. The ends lost 1 base at V and 6 bases at J; junction bases unmatched: 13. CDR3 loop: CASSLVARASGGARNIQYF. In DNA, the CDR3 is TGTGCCAGCAGCTTAGTCGCGAGGGCTAGCGGGGGGGCGAGAAACATTCAGTACTTC. The whole variable domain, remainder taken from reference TRBV7-2 and TRBJ2-4, is GAGVSQSPSNKVTEKGKDVELRCDPISGHTALYWYRQSLGQGLEFLIYFQGNSAPDKSGLPSDRFSAERTGGSVSTLTIQRTQQEDSAVYLCASSLVARASGGARNIQYFGAGTRLSVL.

CDR3 residues: CASSIIVGRNEQFF. For the CDR3, the DNA is TGTGCCAGTAGTATAATAGTGGGTCGAAATGAGCAGTTCTTC. The chain is built from TRBV19 and TRBJ2-1; D is unclear. The CDR3 contains 14 residues. V was pared by 2 bases and J by 7 bases, with 12 bases between. Looked up from germline, CDR1 is LNHDA and CDR2 is SQIVND (reference sequence).

The rearrangement joins TRBV5-5 to TRBJ1-5, with no clear D. Trimming pared 1 base from V and 5 bases from J, leaving 7 bases between. The germline gives CDR1 SGHKS, CDR2 YYEKEE (reference sequence). This CDR3 has 13 residues. For the CDR3, the DNA is TGTGCCAGCAGCTTGTTGTGGGATCAGCCCCAGCATTTT. It specifies CASSLLWDQPQHF.

The chain links TRBV11-3 to TRBJ1-1, with D perhaps matching TRBD1 (5 bases). This CDR3 contains 13 residues. V shed 3 bases and J shed 1 base, with 6 bases lying between them. CDR1 SGHNT and CDR2 YENEEA come from the germline V gene. CDR3 coding DNA: TGTGCCAGCAGCTTCGGGGGGAACACTGAAGCTTTCTTT. Amino acids: CASSFGGNTEAFF.

This sequence joins TRBV7-9 and TRBJ2-2; no firm D call. Per germline, CDR1 SEHNR and CDR2 FQNEAQ (reference sequence). This CDR3 contains 12 residues. The ends were cut back, 4 bases at V and 8 bases at J, with 8 bases in the middle. CDR3 in amino acids: CASSSLGGELFF. The CDR3 nucleotides are TGTGCCAGCAGCTCGTTGGGGGGGGAGCTGTTTTTT.